This T cell receptor beta chain was identified during a study of T cell repertoires in cytomegalovirus infection (dated by TCRdb to about 2019). A note on the overall study: Alongside well-studied HLA-B-restricted epitopes, the peptide stimulations were aimed at recently identified HLA-C-restricted CMV epitopes, whose presentation resists viral immunomodulation. Donor HLA type was relevant to the analysis, as public TCR beta signatures indicated carriage of CMV infection together with the matching HLA type. What the authors observed across the whole study: In both this cohort and an independent cohort of approximately 350 donors, the cumulative frequency of public TCR beta family members distinguished carriers of CMV infection plus the relevant HLA type. The ex vivo response was dominated by HLA-C-restricted CMV-specific TCR beta clonotypes, and the single most frequent clonotype in two of eight donors was supplied by these HLA-C-restricted clonotypes.

Reads for this sample came from an Illumina HiSeq 1500. TCRdb reanalyzed the raw reads on its own, using fastp at Q25 for trimming and MiXCR for clone calling, and kept in-frame beta chains. Every distinct CDR3 protein forms one entry, paired with its most common genes and DNA. For this sample the table gives roughly 990,000 distinct CDR3 sequences, of which 25% to 40% were detected only once. The ten largest clonotypes hold 13% of the sample. On this clonotype: Its binding antigen is unknown. Per-base qualities were not stored, and no clone one base away is much larger.

The CDR3 numbers 13 residues from cysteine through phenylalanine. The only DNA kept is the CDR3, 39 bases in frame from the first base. CDR1 and CDR2, looked up from the germline V gene, are MDHEN and SYDVKM. V lost 6 bases and J lost 1 base; the stretch between them is 9 bases long. What this sample's treatment or condition label stands for: in vitro stimulation with specific CMV peptide epitopes to enrich CMV-specific T cells. This sequence uses TRBV28 and TRBJ2-5; the D gene cannot be resolved reliably. This sequence was found in a human donor in good health (CMV status not recorded). Some clones in this sample may be carry-over from other donors' samples. The sample consisted of cultured CD8+ T cells from PBMCs, taken from culture after CMV antigen stimulation. CDR3 sequence: CASRPDIQETQYF. The DNA sequence reads TGTGCCAGCAGACCCGACATCCAAGAGACCCAGTACTTC.